The clone carrying this T cell receptor (beta chain) was counted between two and nine times. What it recognizes is unknown. Method: immunoSEQ multiplex PCR; TCRdb's copy keeps in-frame clones and lacks some. The data contain around 120,000 clones, about 81% of them singletons. As to time point: blood 2 weeks post-SBRT. Sample treatment: 15 Gy SBRT to primary tumor, nephrectomy 4 weeks later. The tumor was a clear cell renal cell carcinoma. The data were taken from a study of radiation and T cells in renal cell carcinoma. Overall study: Nephrectomy followed 15 Gy stereotactic body radiation by 4 weeks. Study-wide results and caveats: From baseline, blood top tumor clonotypes peaked at 2 weeks post-radiation.

CDR1 SQVTM and CDR2 ANQGSEA come from the germline V gene. V shed 4 bases and J shed 1 base, with 7 bases lying between them. The CDR3 is 12 amino acids. Here the sequenced sample was blood, taken from a patient whose treatment included radiotherapy and nephrectomy. The chain combines TRBV29-1 with TRBJ1-1; D is ambiguous. The source of this sequence is an older woman with renal cell carcinoma. In DNA form, the CDR3 reads TGCAGCGTTGGGTCGCCGAACACTGAAGCTTTCTTT. Its translation is CSVGSPNTEAFF.